The rows below give T cell receptor beta chains drawn from one sample of a study of blood T cell repertoires in COVID-19. Here immunoSEQ multiplex PCR was the method, and the copy in TCRdb shows in-frame clones only, minus some. The sample comprises around 93,000 clones, about 75% of which are singletons, and approximately 10% rests with the top ten. The sample consisted of peripheral blood. All receptors derive from an elderly woman with acute or convalescent COVID-19. The CDR3 runs from the conserved cysteine through the conserved F or W. A D gene is named only where the DNA matches it firmly. Size tells how often a clone was seen (once, few, many) or the class of an expanded clone, and some rows leave it out.

TRBJ2-2	once	TRBD1	TRBV5-1	CASRLGQDNTGELFF	TGCGCCAGCAGGCTGGGACAGGATAACACCGGGGAGCTGTTTTTT
TRBJ2-3	-	TRBD1	TRBV9	CASRRTGLSTDTQYF	TGTGCCAGCAGACGGACAGGATTAAGCACAGATACGCAGTATTTT
TRBJ2-3	-	TRBD2	TRBV5-1	CASSLVLAGGPSTDTQYF	TGCGCCAGCAGCTTGGTCCTAGCGGGGGGGCCCTCCACAGATACGCAGTATTTT
TRBJ1-5	-	TRBD1	TRBV28	CASSFRDSHQPQHF	TGTGCCAGCAGTTTCCGGGACAGTCATCAGCCCCAGCATTTT
TRBJ2-7	-	-	TRBV5-6	CASSLASTGRGEQYF	TGTGCCAGCAGCTTGGCATCAACAGGGAGGGGGGAGCAGTACTTC
TRBJ2-7	-	TRBD2	TRBV9	CASSVGGGSAYEQYF	TGTGCCAGCAGCGTAGGCGGGGGTTCTGCCTACGAGCAGTACTTC
TRBJ1-2	few	TRBD1	TRBV5-1	CASSLGQGNYGYTF	TGCGCCAGCAGCTTGGGACAGGGAAACTATGGCTACACCTTC
TRBJ1-2	-	TRBD1	TRBV18	CASSPGTEGGYTF	TGTGCCAGCTCACCAGGGACAGAGGGTGGCTACACCTTC
TRBJ1-6	-	-	TRBV6-2/TRBV6-3	CASSRGGQNSPLHF	TGTGCCAGCAGTAGAGGAGGCCAAAATTCACCCCTCCACTTT
TRBJ1-6	few	-	TRBV10-3	CAISESWGGGYNSPLHF	TGTGCCATCAGTGAGTCGTGGGGAGGGGGTTATAATTCACCCCTCCACTTT
TRBJ1-4	-	-	TRBV11-3	CASSLIERSYATNEKLFF	TGTGCCAGCAGCTTAATCGAGCGGAGTTATGCAACTAATGAAAAACTGTTTTTT
TRBJ1-2	-	-	TRBV7-2	CASSLNYGYTF	TGTGCCAGCTCCCTTAACTATGGCTACACCTTC
TRBJ1-2	few	TRBD1	TRBV5-1	CASSLARGQGVDGYTF	TGCGCCAGCAGCTTGGCCAGGGGACAGGGGGTGGATGGCTACACCTTC
TRBJ1-3	-	TRBD1	TRBV6-2/TRBV6-3	CASSRPGQADGNTIYF	TGTGCCAGCAGCAGACCGGGACAGGCGGACGGAAACACCATATATTTT
TRBJ2-7	-	-	TRBV11-3	CASSLVVRARASYEQYF	TGTGCCAGCAGCTTAGTGGTGAGGGCTAGAGCTTCCTACGAGCAGTACTTC
TRBJ2-1	-	-	TRBV27	CASTRGQSSYNEQFF	TGTGCCAGCACCCGAGGACAGAGCTCCTACAATGAGCAGTTCTTC
TRBJ1-5	-	-	TRBV7-2	CASSPPGQPQHF	TGTGCCAGCAGCCCCCCGGGTCAGCCCCAGCATTTT
TRBJ2-1	medium-sized	-	TRBV5-1	CASSLVLANEQFF	TGCGCCAGCAGCTTGGTACTAGCAAACGAGCAGTTCTTC
TRBJ1-5	-	-	TRBV7-2	CASSFSGESQPQHF	TGTGCCAGCAGCTTTTCGGGGGAGAGTCAGCCCCAGCATTTT
TRBJ1-6	-	-	TRBV6-5	CASSLRQVFNSPLHF	TGTGCCAGCAGCCTTCGACAGGTCTTTAATTCACCCCTCCACTTT
TRBJ2-1	-	-	TRBV19	CASKSNLNEQFF	TGTGCCAGTAAGAGTAACCTGAATGAGCAGTTCTTC
TRBJ1-1	-	TRBD1	TRBV4-3	CASSHDRDGAEAFF	TGCGCCAGCAGCCACGACAGGGATGGGGCTGAAGCTTTCTTT
TRBJ1-1	-	-	TRBV11-3	CASSPQENTEAFF	TGTGCCAGCAGCCCCCAGGAGAACACTGAAGCTTTCTTT
TRBJ1-3	few	-	TRBV27	CASSLSGAYRNTIYF	TGTGCCAGCAGTTTATCAGGGGCTTATAGAAACACCATATATTTT
TRBJ2-3	-	-	TRBV9	CASTTMDLSSTDTQYF	TGTGCCAGCACCACTATGGACTTAAGTAGCACAGATACGCAGTATTTT
TRBJ2-3	-	TRBD2	TRBV6-2/TRBV6-3	CASSYSSGEVDTQYF	TGTGCCAGCAGTTACTCCAGCGGGGAGGTAGATACGCAGTATTTT